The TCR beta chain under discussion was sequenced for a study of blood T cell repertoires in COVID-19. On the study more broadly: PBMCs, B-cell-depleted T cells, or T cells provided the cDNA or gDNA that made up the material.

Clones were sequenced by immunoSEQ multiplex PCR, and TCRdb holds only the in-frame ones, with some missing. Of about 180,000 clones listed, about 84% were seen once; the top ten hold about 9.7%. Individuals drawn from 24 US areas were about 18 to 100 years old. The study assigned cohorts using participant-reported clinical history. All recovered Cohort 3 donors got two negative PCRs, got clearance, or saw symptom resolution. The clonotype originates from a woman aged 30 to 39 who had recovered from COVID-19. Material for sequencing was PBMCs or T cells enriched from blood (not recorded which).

The CDR3 DNA sequence: TGTGCCAGCAGCCAAGTAGAATCGCTAGCGGGAGGCAATGAGCAGTTCTTC. It encodes CASSQVESLAGGNEQFF. The rearrangement joins TRBV3-1 (or the pseudogene TRBV3-2) to TRBJ2-1; 11 bases align to TRBD2. This CDR3 region has 17 residues. The junction had 8 bases not matched to a gene; V was cut back by 1 base and J by 6 bases. Germline CDR1 and CDR2: LGHDT and YNNKEL (reference sequence).